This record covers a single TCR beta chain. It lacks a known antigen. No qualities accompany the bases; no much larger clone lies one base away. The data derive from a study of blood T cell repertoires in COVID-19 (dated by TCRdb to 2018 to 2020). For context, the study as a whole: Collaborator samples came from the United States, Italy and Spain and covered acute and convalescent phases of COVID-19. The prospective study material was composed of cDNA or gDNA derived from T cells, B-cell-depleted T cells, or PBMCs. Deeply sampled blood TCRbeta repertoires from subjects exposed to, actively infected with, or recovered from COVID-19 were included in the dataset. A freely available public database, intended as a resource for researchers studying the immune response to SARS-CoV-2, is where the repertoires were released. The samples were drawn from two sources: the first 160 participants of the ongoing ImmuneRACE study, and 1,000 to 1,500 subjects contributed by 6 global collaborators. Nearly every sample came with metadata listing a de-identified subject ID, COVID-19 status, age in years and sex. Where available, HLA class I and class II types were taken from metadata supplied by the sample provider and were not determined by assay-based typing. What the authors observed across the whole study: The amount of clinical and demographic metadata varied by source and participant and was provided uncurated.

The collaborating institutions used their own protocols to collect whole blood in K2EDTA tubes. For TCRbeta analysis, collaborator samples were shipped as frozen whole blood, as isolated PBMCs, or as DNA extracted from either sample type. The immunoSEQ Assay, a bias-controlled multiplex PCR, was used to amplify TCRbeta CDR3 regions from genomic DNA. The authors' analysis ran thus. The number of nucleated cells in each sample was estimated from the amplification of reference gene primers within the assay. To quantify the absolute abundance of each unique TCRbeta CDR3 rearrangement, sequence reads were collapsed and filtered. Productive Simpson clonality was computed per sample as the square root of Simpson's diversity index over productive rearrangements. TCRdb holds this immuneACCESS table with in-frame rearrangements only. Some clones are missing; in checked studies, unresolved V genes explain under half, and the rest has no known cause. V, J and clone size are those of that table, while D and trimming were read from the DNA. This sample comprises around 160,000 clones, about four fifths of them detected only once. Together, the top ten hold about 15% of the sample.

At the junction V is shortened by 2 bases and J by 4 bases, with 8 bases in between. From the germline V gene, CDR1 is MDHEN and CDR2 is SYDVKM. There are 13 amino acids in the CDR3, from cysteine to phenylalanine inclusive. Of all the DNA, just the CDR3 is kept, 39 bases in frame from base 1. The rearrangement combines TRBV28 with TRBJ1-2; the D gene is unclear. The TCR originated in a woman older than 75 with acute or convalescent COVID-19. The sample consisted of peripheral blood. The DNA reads TGTGCCAGCAGTTTACAGCGGGGCTATGGCTACACCTTC. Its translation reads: CASSLQRGYGYTF.